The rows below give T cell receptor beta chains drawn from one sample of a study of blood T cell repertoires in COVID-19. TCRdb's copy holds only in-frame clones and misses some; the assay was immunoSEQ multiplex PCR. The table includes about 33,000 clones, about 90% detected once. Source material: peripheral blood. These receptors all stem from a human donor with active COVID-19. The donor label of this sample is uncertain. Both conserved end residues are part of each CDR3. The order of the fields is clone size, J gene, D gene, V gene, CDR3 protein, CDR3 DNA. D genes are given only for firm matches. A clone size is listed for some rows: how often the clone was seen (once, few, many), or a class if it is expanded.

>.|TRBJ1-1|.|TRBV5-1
CASSSLGGATNTEAFF
TGCGCCAGCAGCTCCCTAGGGGGGGCTACGAACACTGAAGCTTTCTTT
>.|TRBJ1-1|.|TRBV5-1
CASSSQGRGNTEAFF
TGCGCCAGCAGCTCTCAGGGTAGGGGGAACACTGAAGCTTTCTTT
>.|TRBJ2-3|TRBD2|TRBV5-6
CASSLESGTSQYF
TGTGCCAGCAGCCTAGAATCCGGGACTAGCCAGTATTTT
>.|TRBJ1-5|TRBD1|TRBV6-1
CASSERQGGQPQHF
TGTGCCAGCAGTGAGCGACAGGGTGGTCAGCCCCAGCATTTT
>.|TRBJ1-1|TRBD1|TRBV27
CASSLVGQGNGFTEAFF
TGTGCCAGCAGTTTAGTGGGACAGGGGAATGGTTTCACTGAAGCTTTCTTT
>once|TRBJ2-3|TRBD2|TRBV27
CASRETSGRAGADTQYF
TGTGCCAGCAGGGAGACTAGCGGGAGGGCCGGTGCAGATACGCAGTATTTT
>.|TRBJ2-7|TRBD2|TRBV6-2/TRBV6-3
CASSYSISGGREQYF
TGTGCCAGCAGTTACTCGATTAGCGGGGGCCGCGAGCAGTACTTC
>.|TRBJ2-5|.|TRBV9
CASSVLPQETQYF
TGTGCCAGCAGCGTTCTTCCCCAAGAGACCCAGTACTTC
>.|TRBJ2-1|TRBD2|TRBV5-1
CASTQSGSSYNEQFF
TGCGCCAGCACCCAGAGCGGGAGCTCCTACAATGAGCAGTTCTTC
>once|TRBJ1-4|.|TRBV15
CATSRDTATNEKLFF
TGTGCCACCAGCAGAGACACAGCAACTAATGAAAAACTGTTTTTT
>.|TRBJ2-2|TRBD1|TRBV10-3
CAIQATGARGELFF
TGTGCCATCCAGGCTACAGGGGCGCGGGGGGAGCTGTTTTTT
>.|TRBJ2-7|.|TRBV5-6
CASSFGQFYEQYF
TGTGCCAGCAGCTTCGGACAGTTCTACGAGCAGTACTTC
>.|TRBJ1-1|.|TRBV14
CASSSGQNTEAFF
TGTGCCAGCAGCTCGGGACAGAACACTGAAGCTTTCTTT
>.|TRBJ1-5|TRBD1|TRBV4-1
CASSQEGGAGGRQPQHF
TGCGCCAGCAGCCAAGAGGGGGGGGCAGGGGGCCGGCAGCCCCAGCATTTT
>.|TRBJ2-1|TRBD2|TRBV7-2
CAGNRLAGAVYLYNEQFF
TGTGCCGGAAACCGACTAGCGGGGGCCGTGTACCTTTACAATGAGCAGTTCTTC
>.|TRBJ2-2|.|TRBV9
CASSVDRVGTGELFF
TGTGCCAGCAGCGTAGACAGGGTAGGCACCGGGGAGCTGTTTTTT
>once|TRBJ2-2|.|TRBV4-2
CASSQELANTGELFF
TGTGCCAGCAGCCAAGAACTAGCGAACACCGGGGAGCTGTTTTTT
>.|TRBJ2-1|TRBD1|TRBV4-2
CASSHRDRGGHEQFF
TGTGCCAGCAGCCACCGGGACAGGGGGGGTCATGAGCAGTTCTTC
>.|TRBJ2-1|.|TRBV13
CASSSGSFEQFF
TGTGCCAGCAGCTCCGGGAGCTTTGAGCAGTTCTTC
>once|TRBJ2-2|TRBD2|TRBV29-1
CSVGGGRFTGELFF
TGCAGCGTTGGGGGCGGGAGATTCACCGGGGAGCTGTTTTTT
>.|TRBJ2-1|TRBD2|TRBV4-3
CASSQDRDSGGLLNEQFF
TGCGCCAGCAGCCAAGATCGGGATAGCGGGGGGCTCTTAAATGAGCAGTTCTTC
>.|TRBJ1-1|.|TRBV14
CASSQVWGFEAFF
TGTGCCAGCAGCCAAGTTTGGGGCTTCGAAGCTTTCTTT
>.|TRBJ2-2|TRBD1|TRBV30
CAWSPMRQGFTGELFF
TGTGCCTGGAGCCCTATGAGACAGGGATTTACCGGGGAGCTGTTTTTT
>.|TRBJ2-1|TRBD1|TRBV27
CASSLSSGQGPYNEQFF
TGTGCCAGCAGTTTATCATCGGGACAGGGTCCCTACAATGAGCAGTTCTTC
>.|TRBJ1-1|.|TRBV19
CASSITDKAFF
TGTGCCAGTAGTATCACAGACAAGGCTTTCTTT
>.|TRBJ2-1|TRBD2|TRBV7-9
CASSHGGLLAGGNNEQFF
TGTGCCAGCAGCCACGGGGGACTACTAGCGGGAGGGAACAATGAGCAGTTCTTC
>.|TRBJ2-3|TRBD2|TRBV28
CASSPLAGRTDTQYF
TGTGCCAGCAGTCCACTAGCGGGGAGAACAGATACGCAGTATTTT
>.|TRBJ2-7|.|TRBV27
CASKARGKGYEQYF
TGTGCCAGCAAAGCACGGGGGAAGGGCTACGAGCAGTACTTC
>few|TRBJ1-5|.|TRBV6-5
CASKQEPNSNQPQHF
TGTGCCAGCAAGCAAGAACCGAATAGCAATCAGCCCCAGCATTTT
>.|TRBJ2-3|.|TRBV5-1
CASSLASDTQYF
TGCGCCAGCAGCTTGGCTTCAGATACGCAGTATTTT
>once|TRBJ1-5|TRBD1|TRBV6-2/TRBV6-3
CASSYEAGGLGNQPQHF
TGTGCCAGCAGTTACGAGGCAGGGGGCCTCGGCAATCAGCCCCAGCATTTT